The 26 T cell receptor beta chains given below trace back to one sample, sequenced in a study of identical twins. One entry per CDR3 protein, called by TCRdb with MiXCR from the 5' RACE reads. The table includes roughly 200,000 distinct CDR3 sequences, 7.5% detected once. These same records also appear under a second study, on yellow fever vaccine responses in identical twins.

Sequences were obtained from memory (CD45RO+) T cells sorted from blood. The source of these receptors is a young woman in good health.

This clonotype was detected a few times. V gene TRBV19 combines with J gene TRBJ1-2; 8 bases match TRBD1. The J segment lost 6 bases and the V segment lost 10 bases, leaving 7 bases of the junction unmatched. This CDR3 region has 12 residues. The germline CDR1 and CDR2 sequences are LNHDA and SQIVND (reference sequence). CDR3 amino acids: CATTRQGHGYTF. The CDR3 DNA sequence: TGTGCCACCACACGACAGGGGCATGGCTACACCTTC.

This clonotype was seen many times. The chain recombines TRBV29-1 with TRBJ2-7; D is possibly TRBD2 (5 bases). CDR3 length equals 14 residues. CDR1 is SQVTM and CDR2 is ANQGSEA in the germline V gene. The V end lost 6 bases, the J end lost 1 base, and 16 bases lay between the germline ends. As DNA, the CDR3 is TGCAGCGTCCGCGCGGGCAGCATATCCTACGAGCAGTACTTC. Its protein is CSVRAGSISYEQYF.

This clonotype was seen more than once but under ten times. This chain uses TRBV5-1 with TRBJ2-3, with 8 positions matching TRBD1. The germline V gene has CDR1 SGHRS and CDR2 YFSETQ. The CDR3 runs 16 residues. V trimming: 0 bases; J trimming: 0 bases; junction bases outside the gene matches: 3. CDR3 sequence reads: CASSLEGTGSTDTQYF. The CDR3 region has the DNA TGCGCCAGCAGCTTGGAAGGGACAGGAAGCACAGATACGCAGTATTTT.

This clonotype was detected ten times or more. The V and J genes are TRBV29-1 and TRBJ2-7; maybe TRBD1 (5 bases). In germline, CDR1 is SQVTM, CDR2 ANQGSEA. V was cut by 6 bases and J by 3 bases, with 9 bases left in between. The CDR3 runs 11 residues. Here the CDR3 DNA reads TGCAGCGTGGATCAGGGCTACGAGCAGTACTTC. It specifies CSVDQGYEQYF.

This clonotype was found a few times. The rearrangement links TRBV12-3 or TRBV12-4 to TRBJ2-3; D possibly corresponds to TRBD1 (6 bases). V lost 3 bases, J lost 10 bases, and 41 bases lay in between. This CDR3 is 22 amino acids long. The CDR3 here is CASSLRGFLKEDAQSYAPAQYF. The CDR3 coding sequence is TGTGCCAGCAGTTTGAGGGGGTTCCTTAAGGAGGATGCCCAGTCCTACGCGCCTGCGCAGTATTTT.

This clonotype was seen ten or more times. The chain joins TRBV3-1 to TRBJ2-7; D is possibly TRBD1 or TRBD2 (5 bases each). This CDR3 contains 12 residues. Trimming removed 3 bases at V and 6 bases at J, with 9 bases between. Per the germline V gene, CDR1 is LGHDT and CDR2 is YNNKEL (reference sequence). The CDR3 nucleotides read TGTGCCAGCAGCCACAGGGCGGGCGAGCAGTACTTC. Amino acids: CASSHRAGEQYF.

This chain links TRBV6-5 with TRBJ2-7; 9 nucleotides agree with TRBD1. With V trimmed by 4 bases and J by 6 bases, 7 bases remained unmatched. The CDR3 length is 14 residues. Germline values: CDR1 MNHEY, CDR2 SVGAGI. The CDR3 region is CASSFEDRGFEQYF. The CDR3 bases are TGTGCCAGCAGTTTCGAAGACAGGGGGTTCGAGCAGTACTTC.

This clonotype was counted between two and nine times. The chain recombines TRBV5-1 with TRBJ2-1, with 10 bases that match TRBD2. Trimming removed 1 base from V and 5 bases from J; junction bases left unmatched: 18. CDR3 length equals 20 residues. Germline CDR1 and CDR2: SGHRS and YFSETQ. The chain's CDR3 is CASSLQTGLAAVGTHNEQFF. For the CDR3, the DNA is TGCGCCAGCAGCTTGCAAACCGGACTAGCGGCGGTTGGGACTCACAATGAGCAGTTCTTC.

This clonotype has ten or more counts. The DNA for the CDR3 is TGCAGTGCTAGTGTCTTTCGGAGCTCCTACAATGAGCAGTTCTTC. As protein: CSASVFRSSYNEQFF. The rearrangement uses TRBV20-1 and TRBJ2-1; the D is unclear. The CDR3 spans 15 residues. The V end was cut by 3 bases, the J end by 0 bases, with 12 bases between. The germline V gene has CDR1 DFQATT and CDR2 SNEGSKA (reference sequence).

The sample holds a few counts of this clonotype. The chain joins TRBV15 to TRBJ2-3; D is ambiguous. V was shortened by 0 bases and J by 8 bases, with 18 bases between the two germline ends. There are 16 residues in the CDR3. Per the germline V gene, CDR1 is LNHNV and CDR2 is YYDKDF (reference sequence). The CDR3 loop is CATSRDRAGGHSTQYF. For the CDR3, the DNA is TGTGCCACCAGCAGAGACCGGGCAGGTGGTCACAGTACGCAGTATTTT.

This clonotype was detected ten times or more. Germline and junction disagree at one end, which may indicate a read error. CDR3: CASSLGGPDTQYF. In DNA, the CDR3 is TGTGCTAGCAGCTTAGGGGGCCCAGATACGCAGTATTTT. The chain is built from TRBV7-7 and TRBJ2-3; 7 bases match TRBD1. CDR3 length: 13 amino acids. Germline V gene sequence: CDR1 SSHAT, CDR2 FNYEAQ (reference sequence).

This clonotype was seen a handful of times. The chain is built from TRBV9 and TRBJ2-1, with 10 bases matching TRBD2. V shed 4 bases and J 2 bases; nucleotides not matched to a gene: 3. Germline V gene lookup returns CDR1 SGDLS and CDR2 YYNGEE. The CDR3 is 15 residues long. The CDR3 reads CASSIGTSAYNEQFF. The CDR3 coding sequence is TGTGCCAGCAGCATCGGGACTAGCGCCTACAATGAGCAGTTCTTC. The full variable domain, its missing parts supplied by reference TRBV9 and TRBJ2-1, is DSGVTQTPKHLITATGQRVTLRCSPRSGDLSVYWYQQSLDQGLQFLIQYYNGEERAKGNILERFSAQQFPDLHSELNLSSLELGDSALYFCASSIGTSAYNEQFFGPGTRLTVL.

The table lists this clonotype with many counts. This rearrangement joins TRBV11-2 to TRBJ2-1; TRBD2 aligns across 10 bases. Germline-derived CDR1 and CDR2 are SGHAT and FQNNGV. V shed 1 base, J shed 1 base, and the junction held 1 base outside the gene matches. The CDR3 has 16 amino acids. CDR3 sequence (DNA): TGTGCCAGCAGCTTAGTAGCGGGGGGATCCTACAATGAGCAGTTCTTC. Translated, it gives CASSLVAGGSYNEQFF.

A note on this clonotype: Mismatch with germline at one junction end may stem from a read error. The rearrangement joins TRBV7-7 to TRBJ2-2, with D tentatively TRBD1 (6 bases). The CDR3 is 12 residues long. Per the germline V gene, CDR1 is SSHAT and CDR2 is FNYEAQ (reference sequence). CDR3 residues: CASRGDTGKLFF. The CDR3 DNA reads as TGTGCTAGCAGGGGAGACACCGGGAAGCTGTTTTTT.

This rearrangement joins TRBV25-1 to TRBJ2-1, with 7 bases that match TRBD1. The CDR3 is made up of 16 amino acids. In germline, CDR1 is MGHDK, CDR2 SYGVNS. V was clipped by 4 bases and J by 4 bases; unmatched bases: 10. The CDR3 DNA sequence: TGTGCCAGCAGTGGGACAGGTCTGGGGTTATACAATGAGCAGTTCTTC. Translation: CASSGTGLGLYNEQFF.

This rearrangement joins TRBV6-5 to TRBJ1-2, with unresolved D. With 0 bases removed from V and 2 bases from J, the gap between germline ends came to 10 bases. This CDR3 has 15 residues. Germline V gene lookup returns CDR1 MNHEY and CDR2 SVGAGI. The DNA of the CDR3 is TGTGCCAGCAGTTACTCGTCCCGGAAAAACTATGGCTACACCTTC. It codes for CASSYSSRKNYGYTF.

The table lists this clonotype with many counts. V gene TRBV9 combines with J gene TRBJ1-1, with a tentative D call TRBD1 (6 bases). Per the germline V gene, CDR1 is SGDLS and CDR2 is YYNGEE. V was clipped by 4 bases and J by 3 bases, with 13 bases between them. The CDR3 spans 14 residues. The DNA of the CDR3 is TGTGCCAGCAGCACGCAACAGGGATACACTGAAGCTTTCTTT. Translated: CASSTQQGYTEAFF.

J is TRBJ2-5 and V is TRBV18; 8 bases fit TRBD2. With 2 bases clipped from V and 5 bases from J, the junction kept 4 bases outside the gene matches. Germline V CDR1 and CDR2: KGHSH, LQKENI. CDR3 size: 14 residues. The CDR3 bases are TGTGCCAGCTCACCAAAGCGACTAGCGGAGACCCAGTACTTC. Its translation is CASSPKRLAETQYF.

The V call is TRBV7-3, the J call TRBJ2-5; D perhaps matches TRBD1 (6 bases). The CDR3 loop spans 16 amino acids. Germline V gene data show CDR1 as SGHTA and CDR2 as FQGTGA. Trimming pared 0 bases from V and 5 bases from J, leaving 16 bases between. The CDR3 reads CASSLTGQGSRETQYF. CDR3 bases: TGTGCCAGCAGCTTAACTGGCCAGGGGTCCCGGGAGACCCAGTACTTC.

This clonotype was found many times. V usage is TRBV7-2 and J usage is TRBJ2-4; D is perhaps TRBD1 (6 bases). Germline CDR1 SGHTA, CDR2 FQGNSA. The CDR3 extends over 14 amino acids. The germline V and J ends were trimmed by 5 bases and 9 bases, with 17 bases remaining between them. The CDR3 region has the DNA TGTGCCAGCAGCCTCCTGAGGGGGTTGAGCATTCAGTACTTC. Translation: CASSLLRGLSIQYF. Full variable domain (missing parts from reference TRBV7-2 and TRBJ2-4): GAGVSQSPSNKVTEKGKDVELRCDPISGHTALYWYRQSLGQGLEFLIYFQGNSAPDKSGLPSDRFSAERTGGSVSTLTIQRTQQEDSAVYLCASSLLRGLSIQYFGAGTRLSVL.

Ten or more counts support this clonotype. V usage is TRBV14 and J usage is TRBJ1-1, with D unresolved. Trimming left V 1 base short and J 6 bases short, with 9 bases between. The length of the CDR3 is 13 residues. Germline V gene sequence: CDR1 SGHDN, CDR2 FVKESK. CDR3 sequence (DNA): TGTGCCAGCAGCCAAGTTGCCGGCGCTGAAGCTTTCTTT. Its protein is CASSQVAGAEAFF.

The chain recombines TRBV28 with TRBJ1-2, with TRBD1 matching 7 bases. The trim removed 7 bases at V and 8 bases at J, leaving 13 bases unmatched. From germline, CDR1 is MDHEN and CDR2 SYDVKM. The CDR3 totals 14 residues. This CDR3 reads CASTPQGGGGGYTF. In DNA form, the CDR3 reads TGTGCCAGCACCCCCCAGGGGGGGGGCGGAGGCTACACCTTC.

This clonotype was counted a few times. The chain couples TRBV21-1 to TRBJ2-1; the table's D gene call, TRBD2, was not cross checked with the DNA. TRBV21-1 is described as a pseudogene. The CDR3 is 16 residues long. CDR3 region: CASSKPGLAGWNEQFF. CDR3 sequence (DNA): TGTGCCAGCAGCAAACCGGGACTAGCGGGATGGAATGAGCAGTTCTTC.

At least ten counts were recorded for this clonotype. The chain is built from TRBV3-1 and TRBJ1-1, with D perhaps TRBD1 (6 bases). The CDR3 length is 13 residues. Trimming cost V 3 bases and J 5 bases, with 10 bases left between them. Germline CDR1 is LGHDT and CDR2 is YNNKEL (reference sequence). The CDR3 loop is CASSQKQGTEAFF. The DNA for the CDR3 is TGTGCCAGCAGCCAGAAACAGGGAACTGAAGCTTTCTTT.

The chain is built from TRBV28 and TRBJ2-2; 8 bases line up with TRBD2. Germline CDR1 MDHEN, CDR2 SYDVKM. J was trimmed by 7 bases and V by 5 bases; bases with no gene match: 3. This CDR3 has 13 residues. CDR3 region: CASSPAGDGELFF. CDR3 in DNA: TGTGCCAGCAGTCCAGCGGGGGACGGGGAGCTGTTTTTT.

The CDR3 protein is CASSFSGANTQYF. CDR3 coding DNA: TGCGCCAGCAGCTTTAGCGGGGCTAATACGCAGTATTTT. The chain joins TRBV5-1 to TRBJ2-3; TRBD2 matches 8 bases. The CDR3 is made up of 13 amino acids. Germline-derived CDR1 and CDR2 are SGHRS and YFSETQ. V dropped 2 bases and J dropped 7; count of bases not matched to a gene: 3.